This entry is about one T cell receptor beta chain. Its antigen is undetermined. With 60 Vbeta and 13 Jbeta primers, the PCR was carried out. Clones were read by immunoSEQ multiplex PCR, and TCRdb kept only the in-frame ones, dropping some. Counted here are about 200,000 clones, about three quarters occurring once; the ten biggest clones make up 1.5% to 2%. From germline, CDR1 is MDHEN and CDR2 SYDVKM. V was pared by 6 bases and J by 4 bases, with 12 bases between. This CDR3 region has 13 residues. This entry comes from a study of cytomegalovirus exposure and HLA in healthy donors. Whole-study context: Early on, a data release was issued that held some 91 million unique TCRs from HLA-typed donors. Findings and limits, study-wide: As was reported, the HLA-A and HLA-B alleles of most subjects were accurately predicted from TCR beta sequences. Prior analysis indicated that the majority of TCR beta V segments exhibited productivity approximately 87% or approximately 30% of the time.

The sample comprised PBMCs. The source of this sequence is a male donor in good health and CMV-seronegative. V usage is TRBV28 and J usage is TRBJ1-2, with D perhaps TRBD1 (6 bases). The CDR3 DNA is TGTGCCAGCAGATTTGGACAGAGCTATGGCTACACCTTC. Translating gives CASRFGQSYGYTF.